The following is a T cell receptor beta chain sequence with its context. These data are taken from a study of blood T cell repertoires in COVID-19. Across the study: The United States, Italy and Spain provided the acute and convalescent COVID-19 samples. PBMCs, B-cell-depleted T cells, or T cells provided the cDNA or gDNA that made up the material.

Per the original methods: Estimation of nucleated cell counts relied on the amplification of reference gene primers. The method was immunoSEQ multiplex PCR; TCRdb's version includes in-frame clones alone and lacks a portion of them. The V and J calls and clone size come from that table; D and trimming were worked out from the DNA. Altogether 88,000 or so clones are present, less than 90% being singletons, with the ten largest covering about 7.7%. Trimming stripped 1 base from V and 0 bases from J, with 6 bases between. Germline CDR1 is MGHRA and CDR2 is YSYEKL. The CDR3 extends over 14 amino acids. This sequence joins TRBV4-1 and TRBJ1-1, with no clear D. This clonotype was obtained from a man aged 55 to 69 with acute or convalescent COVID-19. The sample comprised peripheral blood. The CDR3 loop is CASSQGQLNTEAFF. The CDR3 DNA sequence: TGCGCCAGCAGCCAAGGGCAGTTGAACACTGAAGCTTTCTTT.